Listed below are T cell receptor beta chains from one sample, sequenced in a study of cytomegalovirus exposure and HLA in healthy donors. Method: immunoSEQ multiplex PCR; TCRdb's copy keeps in-frame clones and lacks some. The sample holds 100,000 to 150,000 clones; roughly 76% are singletons and the top ten take 2.5% to 3.5%. Sequencing was carried out using PBMCs. These receptors came from a woman in her forties or fifties in good health and CMV-seronegative. Each CDR3 is given with its conserved first and last residue. The D gene is left open where the match is weak. A row's size may be missing; if present it is once, few, many or a size class.

D gene: NA
clone size: NA
V gene: TRBV5-5
J gene: TRBJ2-7
CDR3 DNA: TGTGCCAGCCACCTAGGAAGGAACCCCTACGAGCAGTACTTC
CDR3 protein: CASHLGRNPYEQYF

D gene: NA
clone size: NA
V gene: TRBV7-9
J gene: TRBJ2-6
CDR3 DNA: TGTGCCAGCAGTGACGACTTCTCTGGGGCCAACGTCCTGACTTTC
CDR3 protein: CASSDDFSGANVLTF

D gene: NA
clone size: NA
V gene: TRBV7-9
J gene: TRBJ1-5
CDR3 DNA: TGTTCCAGCAGCCCCGGAGCCAATCAGCCCCAGCATTTT
CDR3 protein: CSSSPGANQPQHF

D gene: NA
clone size: NA
V gene: TRBV6-5
J gene: TRBJ2-7
CDR3 DNA: TGTGCCAGCAGTTACTCGGGCAGGTCCGGCTACGAGCAGTACTTC
CDR3 protein: CASSYSGRSGYEQYF

D gene: TRBD1
clone size: NA
V gene: TRBV7-2
J gene: TRBJ1-2
CDR3 DNA: TGTGCCAGCAGGGAGACAGGGGCCTATGGCTACACCTTC
CDR3 protein: CASRETGAYGYTF

D gene: TRBD2
clone size: NA
V gene: TRBV4-1
J gene: TRBJ2-3
CDR3 DNA: TGCGCCAGCAGCCAAGATGGGACTAGCGCAGATACGCAGTATTTT
CDR3 protein: CASSQDGTSADTQYF

D gene: NA
clone size: NA
V gene: TRBV27
J gene: TRBJ2-5
CDR3 DNA: TGTGCCAGCAGTTTATTCCTACAAGAGACCCAGTACTTC
CDR3 protein: CASSLFLQETQYF

D gene: NA
clone size: NA
V gene: TRBV7-2
J gene: TRBJ2-5
CDR3 DNA: TGTGCCAGCAGCTTAGAGGCTAGCATGGAGACCCAGTACTTC
CDR3 protein: CASSLEASMETQYF

D gene: NA
clone size: NA
V gene: TRBV28
J gene: TRBJ1-4
CDR3 DNA: TGTGCCAGCAGTCTGGACATCGCGCGTGAAAAACTGTTTTTT
CDR3 protein: CASSLDIAREKLFF

D gene: TRBD1
clone size: NA
V gene: TRBV19
J gene: TRBJ2-1
CDR3 DNA: TGTGCCAGTAGTATACAGGGGGAGTGGAATGAGCAGTTCTTC
CDR3 protein: CASSIQGEWNEQFF

D gene: NA
clone size: NA
V gene: TRBV5-1
J gene: TRBJ1-6
CDR3 DNA: TGCGCCAGCAGCTGGAGGGTCTTTGGTTATAATTCACCCCTCCACTTT
CDR3 protein: CASSWRVFGYNSPLHF

D gene: TRBD2
clone size: NA
V gene: TRBV4-3
J gene: TRBJ2-7
CDR3 DNA: TGCGCCAGCAGCCAAGATCGGCTAGCGGAGCTCTACGAGCAGTACTTC
CDR3 protein: CASSQDRLAELYEQYF

D gene: TRBD1
clone size: NA
V gene: TRBV29-1
J gene: TRBJ1-1
CDR3 DNA: TGCAGCGTTGGCTCAGGGGGCACTGAAGCTTTCTTT
CDR3 protein: CSVGSGGTEAFF

D gene: NA
clone size: few
V gene: TRBV11-3
J gene: TRBJ2-7
CDR3 DNA: TGTGCCAGCAGCACCGGGACTCAATACGAGCAGTACTTC
CDR3 protein: CASSTGTQYEQYF

D gene: NA
clone size: NA
V gene: TRBV10-3
J gene: TRBJ2-5
CDR3 DNA: TGTGCCATCAGTGAGTCGCAGTCAGGACTTCAAGAGACCCAGTACTTC
CDR3 protein: CAISESQSGLQETQYF

D gene: TRBD1
clone size: once
V gene: TRBV5-6
J gene: TRBJ1-5
CDR3 DNA: TGTGCCAGCAGCTTGATACAGGGGCAGCCCCAGCATTTT
CDR3 protein: CASSLIQGQPQHF

D gene: TRBD1
clone size: NA
V gene: TRBV6-4
J gene: TRBJ1-5
CDR3 DNA: TGTGCCAGCAGTGAACTCGGGACAGGGGTTAGCAATCAGCCCCAGCATTTT
CDR3 protein: CASSELGTGVSNQPQHF

D gene: TRBD1
clone size: NA
V gene: TRBV5-5
J gene: TRBJ2-5
CDR3 DNA: TGTGCCAGCAGAGTTAGGGACAGGGGAGGTTTCCAAGAGACCCAGTACTTC
CDR3 protein: CASRVRDRGGFQETQYF

D gene: NA
clone size: NA
V gene: TRBV11-2
J gene: TRBJ2-5
CDR3 DNA: TGTGCCAGCAGCTTGTACGGGATGGTGACTGGAGAGACCCAGTACTTC
CDR3 protein: CASSLYGMVTGETQYF

D gene: TRBD1
clone size: NA
V gene: TRBV30
J gene: TRBJ2-2
CDR3 DNA: TGTGCCTGGAAGGATCGGGACAGGGTGACCGGGGAGCTGTTTTTT
CDR3 protein: CAWKDRDRVTGELFF

D gene: NA
clone size: NA
V gene: TRBV9
J gene: TRBJ1-2
CDR3 DNA: TGTGCCAGCAGCGTAGATTTATTTAGCGGGGGGCAGAACTATGGCTACACCTTC
CDR3 protein: CASSVDLFSGGQNYGYTF

D gene: NA
clone size: NA
V gene: TRBV18
J gene: TRBJ2-5
CDR3 DNA: TGTGCCAGCTCACCCTCGGAGTCTCCGGTGGAGACCCAGTACTTC
CDR3 protein: CASSPSESPVETQYF

D gene: NA
clone size: few
V gene: TRBV28
J gene: TRBJ1-2
CDR3 DNA: TGTGCCAGCAGTTTGGGGGCAGGTTCCCTTCCTAACTATGGCTACACCTTC
CDR3 protein: CASSLGAGSLPNYGYTF

D gene: TRBD2
clone size: NA
V gene: TRBV5-4
J gene: TRBJ2-1
CDR3 DNA: TGTGCCAGCAGCTTGGGCGGGAGAGAGTTCTTC
CDR3 protein: CASSLGGREFF

D gene: NA
clone size: NA
V gene: TRBV7-9
J gene: TRBJ1-1
CDR3 DNA: TGTTCCAGCAGCTTAGTAGCCACTGAAGCTTTCTTT
CDR3 protein: CSSSLVATEAFF

D gene: NA
clone size: NA
V gene: TRBV18
J gene: TRBJ1-1
CDR3 DNA: TGTGCCAGCCCCCGCACAGGGACTATTCGCACTGAAGCTTTCTTT
CDR3 protein: CASPRTGTIRTEAFF

D gene: NA
clone size: NA
V gene: TRBV27
J gene: TRBJ2-6
CDR3 DNA: TGTGCCAGCAGAGTTTTGGGCCAAAGCTCTGGGGCCAACGTCCTGACTTTC
CDR3 protein: CASRVLGQSSGANVLTF

D gene: NA
clone size: NA
V gene: TRBV5-6
J gene: TRBJ2-3
CDR3 DNA: TGTGCCAGCAGCTTGCCCCCGGGTCAATTATTCACAGATACGCAGTATTTT
CDR3 protein: CASSLPPGQLFTDTQYF

D gene: NA
clone size: NA
V gene: TRBV6-5
J gene: TRBJ1-2
CDR3 DNA: TGTGCCACCCGGGAAAGAGAGTATGGCTACACCTTC
CDR3 protein: CATREREYGYTF